These 9 T cell receptor beta chains were all obtained from the same sample, sequenced in a study of neurological immune-mediated disorders. TCRdb fed the 5' RACE reads into MiXCR, producing one record per CDR3 protein. The top ten hold about 1.7% of the sample, which has 60,000 or so distinct CDR3 sequences, 9.5% to 12% seen once. The sequenced sample was PBMCs. These receptors came from a man in his sixties in good health.

In this sample, this clonotype turned up many times. The rearrangement uses TRBV28 and TRBJ1-2; D gene unclear. V was pared by 7 bases and J by 4 bases, with 16 bases between. CDR3 length: 14 amino acids. Germline V CDR1 and CDR2: MDHEN, SYDVKM. Written as DNA, the CDR3 is TGTGCCAGCACCATCTCGCCGGGAGGCTATGGCTACACCTTC. Translating gives CASTISPGGYGYTF.

This rearrangement joins TRBV20-1 to TRBJ1-2, with a possible D match to TRBD1 (5 bases). The V gene's germline CDR1 is DFQATT and CDR2 SNEGSKA (reference sequence). V dropped 4 bases and J dropped 4 bases, with 19 bases sitting between them. This CDR3 region has 15 residues. CDR3 nucleotides: TGCAGTGCTACCCAAACGGGGGGTTGGGGCTATGGCTACACCTTC. Amino acid sequence: CSATQTGGWGYGYTF.

This clonotype was found many times. V is TRBV18 and J is TRBJ2-7; the D is unclear. V gave up 4 bases and J gave up 3 bases, with 10 bases separating them. This CDR3 region has 13 residues. Germline V gene sequence: CDR1 KGHSH, CDR2 LQKENI. CDR3 sequence reads: CASSHTENYEQYF. The CDR3 DNA reads as TGTGCCAGCTCACATACGGAAAACTACGAGCAGTACTTC.

This clonotype has a count of ten or more. The genes are TRBV2 and TRBJ1-5, with D maybe TRBD1 (6 bases). V gave up 6 bases and J gave up 3 bases, with 9 bases separating them. CDR1 is SNHLY, CDR2 FYNNEI, per germline. This CDR3 is built from 13 residues. The CDR3 bases are TGTGCCAGCAGGCGGGACACCAATCAGCCCCAGCATTTT. It specifies CASRRDTNQPQHF.

This clonotype was counted only a few times. The chain combines TRBV6-1 with TRBJ2-2; 10 bases line up with TRBD2. Germline V gene data show CDR1 as MNHNS and CDR2 as SASEGT. This CDR3 has 17 amino acids. V lost 7 bases to trimming and J lost 0 bases; unmatched junction nucleotides: 8. The CDR3 DNA follows: TGTGCCAGCACCCATTCTAGCGGGGGCGCGAACACCGGGGAGCTGTTTTTT. This codes for CASTHSSGGANTGELFF.

This clonotype was seen many times. V is TRBV6-2 or TRBV6-3 and J is TRBJ1-1, with 9 bases aligning to TRBD1. The CDR3 loop spans 14 amino acids. Trimming cost V 5 bases and J 1 base; bases outside gene matches: 2. CDR1 and CDR2 (germline): MNHEY, SVGEGT. Here the CDR3 reads CASSKQGANTEAFF. The CDR3 nucleotides are TGTGCCAGCAGTAAACAGGGGGCGAACACTGAAGCTTTCTTT.

This clonotype was seen many times. This chain uses TRBV5-1 with TRBJ2-3; D possibly matches TRBD1 or TRBD2 (5 bases each). The V gene's germline CDR1 is SGHRS and CDR2 YFSETQ. V lost 0 bases and J 1 base, leaving 9 bases between the germline ends. The CDR3 runs to 15 residues. The CDR3 nucleotides are TGCGCCAGCAGCTTGGCCGGGGCCCGCACAGATACGCAGTATTTT. The encoded protein is CASSLAGARTDTQYF.

This clonotype was detected many times. This chain joins TRBV6-5 and TRBJ2-7; D possibly corresponds to TRBD2 (6 bases). The CDR3 runs to 13 residues. The ends were cut back, 7 bases at V and 3 bases at J, with 13 bases in the middle. Per germline, CDR1 MNHEY and CDR2 SVGAGI. CDR3 sequence reads: CASTMGGNYEQYF. The CDR3, as DNA: TGTGCCAGCACGATGGGGGGTAACTACGAGCAGTACTTC.

On this clonotype itself: A junction end diverges from the germline sequence, so it may reflect a read error. This chain joins TRBV18 and TRBJ1-1; D perhaps matches TRBD1 (6 bases). Germline V gene lookup returns CDR1 KGHSH and CDR2 LQKENI. CDR3 length: 14 amino acids. In nucleotides, the CDR3 is TGTGCCATCTCACCAGGGGTCTCCGGAACTGAAGCTTTCTTT. Translation gives CAISPGVSGTEAFF.